This entry is about one TCR beta chain. Its antigen is not yet known. No qualities accompany the bases; no much larger clone lies one base away. The data originate from a study of T cell changes during pregnancy in multiple sclerosis (dated 2019 in TCRdb). About the full investigation: The study looked at changes in the T cell repertoire across pregnancy in women with multiple sclerosis.

Libraries were built with the immunoSEQ multiplex PCR assay. In TCRdb, the immuneACCESS table is reduced to in-frame sequences with V and J assigned. These tables do not hold every clone; where another copy was compared, an unresolved V gene accounts for under half, and the others remain unexplained. Here the sample has fewer than 100,000 clones; about nine tenths occur a single time. The biggest ten clones account for over 1.5% of the sample. Measured from the cysteine to the phenylalanine, the CDR3 is 14 residues long. Only the CDR3 part of the read is kept: 42 bases, read in frame from the first base. The germline V gene specifies SGDLS as CDR1 and YYNGEE as CDR2. The junction shows trimming of 5 bases on V and 4 bases on J, and the gene matches do not reach 4 bases of it.

The sample in question was peripheral blood, obtained before pregnancy. The clonotype originates from a female donor with multiple sclerosis, enrolled in a pregnancy study. The rearranged segments are TRBV9 and TRBJ2-1, with TRBD1 matching 9 junction bases. The CDR3 region has the sequence CASRGQGSYNEQFF. The DNA sequence is as follows: TGTGCCAGCAGAGGACAGGGGTCTTACAATGAGCAGTTCTTC.